This section outlines one T cell receptor (beta chain) sequence together with its context. The CDR3 spans 14 residues. The germline V and J ends were trimmed by 6 bases and 5 bases, with 17 bases remaining between them. The germline CDR1 and CDR2 sequences are SGHRS and YFSETQ. Per the study methods: Counts of nucleated cells, estimated from reference gene primer amplification, were obtained. Clones were sequenced by immunoSEQ multiplex PCR, and TCRdb holds only the in-frame ones, with some missing. V and J calls and clone size are as listed in that table; D and trimming were resolved from the DNA. The sample has around 74,000 clones, around 88% seen once. The sample originates from a study of blood T cell repertoires in COVID-19. At the level of the study: T cells, B-cell-depleted T cells, or PBMCs supplied cDNA or gDNA.

This sequence joins TRBV5-1 and TRBJ1-2; tentative D call: TRBD1 (6 bases). Sequencing was carried out using peripheral blood. The TCR sequence derives from a man under 40 with acute or convalescent COVID-19. DNA of the CDR3: TGCGCCAGCACCGAAACAGGGCATCGGTATGGCTACACCTTC. Its translation is CASTETGHRYGYTF.